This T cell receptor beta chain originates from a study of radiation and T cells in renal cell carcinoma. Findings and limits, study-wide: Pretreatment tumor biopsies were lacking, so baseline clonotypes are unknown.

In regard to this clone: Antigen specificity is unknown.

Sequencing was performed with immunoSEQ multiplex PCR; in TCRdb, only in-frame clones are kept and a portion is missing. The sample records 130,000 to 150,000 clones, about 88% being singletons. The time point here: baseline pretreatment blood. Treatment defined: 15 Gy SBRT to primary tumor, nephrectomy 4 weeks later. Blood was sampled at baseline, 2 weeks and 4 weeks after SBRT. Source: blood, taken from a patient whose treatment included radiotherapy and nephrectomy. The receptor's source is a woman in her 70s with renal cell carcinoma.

CDR3: CASSERGPKGNQPQHF. The CDR3 DNA sequence: TGTGCCAGTAGTGAAAGGGGCCCAAAAGGCAATCAGCCCCAGCATTTT. The rearrangement joins TRBV19 to TRBJ1-5; D is possibly TRBD1 (5 bases). The CDR3 length is 16 residues. Trimming cost V 5 bases and J 2 bases, with 16 bases left between them. Germline V gene lookup returns CDR1 LNHDA and CDR2 SQIVND (reference sequence).